Listed here is a single TCR beta chain. The antigen is undetermined. This record belongs to a study of CD8+ T cells in alopecia areata. Study context: The SALT score measured affected scalp surface percentage in treated patients.

Sample treatment: oral pan-JAK inhibitor, 5-10 mg twice daily. Peripheral blood and lesional scalp punch biopsies came from alopecia areata patients. After isolation, RNA underwent reverse transcription to generate cDNA as the sequencing template. Repertoires were generated with immunoSEQ multiplex PCR, while TCRdb's copy carries only in-frame clones and drops some. The table shows 190,000 or so clones, with about 60% occurring only once. V shed 4 bases and J shed 2 bases, with 12 bases lying between them. Germline-derived CDR1 and CDR2 are MGHRA and YSYEKL. This CDR3 has 16 residues. Regarding the study as a whole: Significant decreases in scalp clonality and expanded CD8+ clones followed tofacitinib treatment.

The specimen comprised CD8+ T cells sorted from blood, sampled at week 24, from a patient treated with tofacitinib. This TCR came from a human donor with alopecia areata. This rearrangement joins TRBV4-1 to TRBJ2-6; weak D call: TRBD2 (5 bases). CDR3 DNA sequence: TGCGCCAGCAGCCCACGAGGGTTTCCTGGGGCCAACGTCCTGACTTTC. This encodes CASSPRGFPGANVLTF.